This TCR beta chain was sequenced in a study of a mutant IDH1 vaccine in newly diagnosed glioma. Study results and caveats: Detectable vaccine-induced immune responses arose in more than 85% of patients.

The germline V and J ends were trimmed by 6 bases and 4 bases, with 13 bases remaining between them. Germline assignment: CDR1 GTSNPN and CDR2 SVGIG (reference sequence). The CDR3 runs 13 residues. Documented time point: baseline, week 1 (first vaccination visit). Treatment in this sample: pre-vaccination baseline after standard-of-care therapy. The assay was immunoSEQ multiplex PCR, and TCRdb's table has in-frame clones only and misses some. The profile shows about 33,000 clones, approximately 91% of them singletons. Points on this clone: The antigen is not known.

The chain has TRBV30 and TRBJ2-1; D gene ambiguous. This TCR was sampled from a woman aged 40-49 years with glioma. Sequences were derived from PBMCs, sampled from a glioma patient treated with radiotherapy, temozolomide or both. This chain's CDR3 is CACRPQTYNEQFF. The CDR3 DNA is TGTGCCTGCCGACCTCAGACGTACAATGAGCAGTTCTTC.